This T cell receptor (beta chain) was observed in a study of identical twins. Study conclusions and caveats: Cord blood beta clonotypes present at high abundance carried fewer insertions; no such pattern appeared in memory repertoires.

As to this clonotype: The antigen is not known.

A universal primer site came from template switching; cDNA carried unique molecular identifiers. MiXCR, applied by TCRdb to the 5' RACE reads, yields one record per CDR3 protein. The profile covers nearly 250,000 distinct CDR3 sequences, with 5.5% to 7% appearing a single time and about 3.6% taken by the ten largest. Between the trimmed V and J ends, which lost 3 bases and 5 bases, there was a span of 13 bases. The CDR3 runs to 14 residues. From germline, CDR1 is LGHDT and CDR2 YNNKEL (reference sequence). The same sample was also studied in work on yellow fever vaccine responses in identical twins.

The sample taken for sequencing was memory (CD45RO+) T cells sorted from blood. The chain has TRBV3-1 and TRBJ1-2; D may be TRBD1 (6 bases). The receptor comes from a woman under 30 in good health. The CDR3 here is CASSQSGAGYGYTF. DNA for the CDR3: TGTGCCAGCAGCCAGTCGGGGGCAGGTTATGGCTACACCTTC.